The 30 T cell receptor beta chains in this list originate from one sample, sequenced in a study of CD8 T cells in Susac syndrome. It was with random hexamers that about 0.45 to 1 ug RNA was reverse transcribed. Each CDR3 protein is one row after TCRdb ran MiXCR on the immunoSEQ multiplex PCR reads. This table holds roughly 150,000 distinct CDR3 sequences, around 95% found once. Sequenced input: CD8+ T cells from PBMCs. These receptors were collected from a human donor with multiple sclerosis.

V and J are TRBV27 and TRBJ2-7; unclear D gene. V lost 5 bases and J lost 1, with 9 bases in between. CDR1 is MNHEY and CDR2 is SMNVEV in the germline V gene (reference sequence). This CDR3 is built from 13 residues. The chain's CDR3 is CASSTPASYEQYF. In DNA form, the CDR3 reads TGTGCCAGCAGTACTCCGGCGTCCTACGAGCAGTACTTC.

The DNA for the CDR3 is TGTGCCACCGGCGAGGGGGCGGCGAACACCGGGGAGCTGTTTTTT. Translating gives CATGEGAANTGELFF. This chain joins TRBV15 and TRBJ2-2; 7 positions agree with TRBD1. There are 15 residues in the CDR3. V lost 8 bases, J lost 0 bases, and 6 bases stayed unmatched. Germline CDR1 LNHNV, CDR2 YYDKDF (reference sequence).

The V gene is TRBV5-6, the J gene TRBJ2-6; 7 positions match TRBD1. Unmatched junction bases numbered 4, after V lost 0 bases and J lost 4 bases. The CDR3 has 16 residues. Germline lookup yields CDR1 SGHDT and CDR2 YYEEEE. The CDR3 nucleotides are TGTGCCAGCAGCTTGGGTACAGGGGCCGGGGCCAACGTCCTGACTTTC. Encoded protein: CASSLGTGAGANVLTF.

The CDR3 nucleotides read TGTGCCAGCAGCCCCCGGGACAGACTCAATCAGCCCCAGCATTTT. Translated: CASSPRDRLNQPQHF. J is TRBJ1-5 and V is TRBV3-1, with 7 bases lining up with TRBD1. CDR1 and CDR2 (germline): LGHDT, YNNKEL (reference sequence). This CDR3 is built from 15 residues. V shed 4 bases, J shed 3 bases, and the junction held 6 bases outside the gene matches.

The chain uses TRBV3-1 and TRBJ1-5; 8 bases align to TRBD1. CDR1 and CDR2 from the germline V gene are LGHDT and YNNKEL (reference sequence). The CDR3 extends over 15 amino acids. The V segment lost 5 bases and the J segment 5 bases; nucleotides outside the gene matches: 8. The CDR3 nucleotides are TGTGCCAGCAGCACGGGGACAGGCTCATATCAGCCCCAGCATTTT. It yields the protein CASSTGTGSYQPQHF.

The chain uses TRBV12-3 or TRBV12-4 and TRBJ1-1; 7 bases align to TRBD1. V dropped 5 bases and J dropped 7; count of bases not matched to a gene: 13. This CDR3 spans 15 amino acids. CDR3 DNA sequence: TGTGCCAGCAGTCCGCGGACAGGACTTGGCGGTGAAGCTTTCTTT. It translates to CASSPRTGLGGEAFF.

The CDR3 sequence is CSVPGGREQFF. CDR3 sequence (DNA): TGCAGCGTTCCGGGGGGGCGTGAGCAGTTCTTC. V usage is TRBV29-1 and J usage is TRBJ2-1, with 8 nucleotides matching TRBD2. CDR1 and CDR2 from the germline V gene are SQVTM and ANQGSEA. The CDR3 spans 11 residues. The V and J ends lost 5 bases and 9 bases, in that order; junction bases with no gene match: 3.

V gene TRBV28 combines with J gene TRBJ2-7; maybe TRBD1 (6 bases). This CDR3 is built from 13 residues. With 4 bases removed from V and 7 bases from J, the gap between germline ends came to 14 bases. Germline CDR1 and CDR2: MDHEN and SYDVKM. The CDR3 loop reads CASSSLMRGEQYF. The CDR3, as DNA: TGTGCCAGCAGTTCCCTCATGAGGGGGGAGCAGTACTTC.

V usage is TRBV7-9 and J usage is TRBJ2-1; D may be TRBD1 or TRBD2 (5 bases each). The CDR3 length is 12 residues. V was clipped by 4 bases and J by 8 bases, with 9 bases between them. Germline V gene lookup returns CDR1 SEHNR and CDR2 FQNEAQ (reference sequence). CDR3 residues: CASSSVGDEQFF. The CDR3 DNA reads TGTGCCAGCAGCTCCGTGGGGGATGAGCAGTTCTTC.

The rearrangement uses TRBV14 and TRBJ2-5; D is ambiguous. Germline V lookup: CDR1 SGHDN, CDR2 FVKESK. The CDR3 is 12 amino acids. V lost 3 bases to trimming and J lost 3 bases, with 5 bases between them. The CDR3 sequence is CASSHFKETQYF. DNA of the CDR3: TGTGCCAGCAGCCATTTCAAAGAGACCCAGTACTTC.

V gene TRBV28 combines with J gene TRBJ2-2; D possibly corresponds to TRBD1 (5 bases). The CDR3 is 14 residues long. The ends were cut back, 5 bases at V and 6 bases at J, with 13 bases in the middle. Per germline, CDR1 MDHEN and CDR2 SYDVKM. The CDR3 protein is CASSPRRVAGELFF. The CDR3, as DNA: TGTGCCAGCAGTCCCCGCAGGGTTGCCGGGGAGCTGTTTTTT.

The sample holds one count of this clonotype. The chain uses TRBV13 and TRBJ1-1, with D possibly being TRBD1 (6 bases). This CDR3 has 15 amino acids. The V end was cut by 2 bases, the J end by 11 bases, with 21 bases between. The V gene's germline CDR1 is PRHDT and CDR2 FYEKMQ (reference sequence). DNA of the CDR3: TGTGCCAGCAGCTTATCGGGGACATCCCGCGGTCGGGCTTTCTTT. Encoded protein: CASSLSGTSRGRAFF.

The chain is built from TRBV11-2 and TRBJ2-3, with 9 bases that match TRBD2. CDR1 and CDR2 from the germline V gene are SGHAT and FQNNGV. J gave up 2 bases and V 2 bases, and 5 bases lay outside the gene matches. This CDR3 has 16 residues. The DNA for the CDR3 is TGTGCCAGCAGCTTATCCCAGCGGGGGGTCACAGATACGCAGTATTTT. Encoded protein: CASSLSQRGVTDTQYF.

The chain uses TRBV14 and TRBJ2-7; TRBD2 is a possible D gene (5 bases). The CDR3 totals 14 residues. CDR1 SGHDN and CDR2 FVKESK come from the germline V gene. With 4 bases removed from V and 5 bases from J, the gap between germline ends came to 15 bases. CDR3 bases: TGTGCCAGCAGCCCGACAAGAGGGCCCAACGAGCAGTACTTC. It encodes CASSPTRGPNEQYF.

CDR3 sequence (DNA): TGTGCCACCCGCTTTGGGGCCGGGGAGCTGTTTTTT. This gives the protein CATRFGAGELFF. The chain joins TRBV7-9 to TRBJ2-2, with unresolved D. The CDR3 runs to 12 residues. Germline V gene lookup returns CDR1 SEHNR and CDR2 FQNEAQ (reference sequence). Between the trimmed V and J ends, which lost 10 bases and 6 bases, there was a span of 12 bases.

This rearrangement joins TRBV20-1 to TRBJ1-1, with D unresolved. V lost 5 bases, J lost 10 bases, and 14 bases lay in between. CDR1 and CDR2 from the germline V gene are DFQATT and SNEGSKA (reference sequence). This CDR3 spans 11 amino acids. CDR3 in DNA: TGCAGTGCTTTTATTGAGTCAACAGCTTTCTTT. The encoded protein is CSAFIESTAFF.

This chain joins TRBV4-1 and TRBJ2-7, with TRBD1 identical over 7 bases. V was pared by 0 bases and J by 2 bases, with 1 base of the junction left unmatched. There are 14 residues in the CDR3. CDR1 and CDR2 from the germline V gene are MGHRA and YSYEKL. Here the CDR3 reads CASSQEQGAYEQYF. As DNA, the CDR3 is TGCGCCAGCAGCCAAGAGCAGGGGGCCTACGAGCAGTACTTC.

The chain couples TRBV29-1 to TRBJ2-7, with a tentative D call TRBD2 (6 bases). The V end was cut by 1 base, the J end by 1 base, with 14 bases between. CDR1 and CDR2 (germline): SQVTM, ANQGSEA. The CDR3 totals 15 residues. CDR3 in DNA: TGCAGCGTTGAAGGACGCGACGGGACTTCCTACGAGCAGTACTTC. It translates to CSVEGRDGTSYEQYF.

The chain joins TRBV9 to TRBJ2-1, with D unresolved. This CDR3 contains 12 residues. From germline, CDR1 is SGDLS and CDR2 YYNGEE. Trimming left V 3 bases short and J 5 bases short, with 6 bases between. The CDR3 is CASSARNNEQFF. The CDR3 region has the DNA TGTGCCAGCAGCGCCCGTAACAATGAGCAGTTCTTC.

This clonotype was seen only once. The V call is TRBV5-1, the J call TRBJ2-3; D remains unclear. V was pared by 0 bases and J by 5 bases, with 10 bases between. This CDR3 is 14 amino acids long. The V gene's germline CDR1 is SGHRS and CDR2 YFSETQ. The CDR3 nucleotides are TGCGCCAGCAGCTTGGAAAAGGAAAGAGATACGCAGTATTTT. Encoded protein: CASSLEKERDTQYF.

The V and J genes are TRBV24-1 and TRBJ2-1; the D is unclear. The V gene lost 7 bases and the J gene lost 6 bases, with 9 bases spanning the gap. This CDR3 has 12 residues. In germline, CDR1 is KGHDR, CDR2 SFDVKD. CDR3 nucleotide sequence: TGTGCCACCAGAGGGTTGTCCAATGAGCAGTTCTTC. The encoded protein is CATRGLSNEQFF.

This sequence joins TRBV20-1 and TRBJ2-1; D is uncertain. Germline CDR1 DFQATT, CDR2 SNEGSKA (reference sequence). V was clipped by 6 bases and J by 4 bases, with 19 bases between them. The length of the CDR3 is 15 residues. The CDR3 DNA follows: TGCAGTGCCACTAAGGATCTGGAAGTTTACAATGAGCAGTTCTTC. It specifies CSATKDLEVYNEQFF.

This clonotype was counted a single time. The chain has TRBV6-2 or TRBV6-3 and TRBJ2-5; tentative D call: TRBD1 (6 bases). Germline loops: CDR1 MNHEY, CDR2 SVGEGT. The CDR3 spans 14 residues. V lost 8 bases and J lost 0, with 13 bases in between. The CDR3 spells CASSQQGYQETQYF. The CDR3 region has the DNA TGTGCCAGCTCTCAACAGGGATACCAAGAGACCCAGTACTTC.

This chain uses TRBV7-9 with TRBJ2-5; TRBD1 matches at 9 bases. J was trimmed by 5 bases and V by 10 bases; bases with no gene match: 11. Per germline, CDR1 SEHNR and CDR2 FQNEAQ (reference sequence). This CDR3 is 14 amino acids long. CDR3 nucleotides: TGTGCCATAACAGAGGGACAGGGCGAGGAGACCCAGTACTTC. Translated, it gives CAITEGQGEETQYF.

V usage is TRBV2 and J usage is TRBJ2-7, with 8 bases fitting TRBD1. Losses at the gene ends were 8 bases for V and 5 bases for J; bases not matched to a gene: 5. Germline loops: CDR1 SNHLY, CDR2 FYNNEI. CDR3 length: 12 amino acids. CDR3 loop: CASRTGRNEQYF. CDR3 nucleotide sequence: TGTGCCAGCCGGACAGGGAGGAACGAGCAGTACTTC.

The CDR3 region has the DNA TGTGCCAGCAGCCAAGTTAACCTTTGGGGGGGCGCCCACAATGAGCAGTTCTTC. Translated, it gives CASSQVNLWGGAHNEQFF. The V gene is TRBV4-2, the J gene TRBJ2-1, with a tentative D call TRBD2 (7 bases). CDR3 length: 18 residues. Germline loops: CDR1 LGHNA, CDR2 YNFKEQ. Trimming took off 1 base at V and 5 bases at J, with 21 bases between the two ends.

The V and J genes are TRBV5-8 and TRBJ1-2; tentative D call: TRBD1 (5 bases). Per germline, CDR1 SGHTS and CDR2 YDEGEE. V lost 0 bases to trimming and J lost 6 bases, with 15 bases between them. CDR3 length: 15 amino acids. The CDR3 spells CASSLVLKWGDGYTF. In DNA form, the CDR3 reads TGTGCCAGCAGCTTGGTTTTAAAATGGGGCGATGGCTACACCTTC.

V gene TRBV29-1 combines with J gene TRBJ1-2; no reliable D call. The V end was cut by 3 bases, the J end by 8 bases, with 13 bases between. In germline, CDR1 is SQVTM, CDR2 ANQGSEA. The CDR3 length is 12 residues. In DNA form, the CDR3 reads TGCAGCGTTGAGCAGGATCCTCGGGGCTACACCTTC. The encoded protein is CSVEQDPRGYTF.

The genes are TRBV20-1 and TRBJ1-2; D possibly corresponds to TRBD1 (6 bases). Trimming stripped 3 bases from V and 7 bases from J, with 12 bases between. The CDR3 has 12 amino acids. The germline CDR1 and CDR2 sequences are DFQATT and SNEGSKA (reference sequence). This CDR3 is CSARYRVGGYTF. The DNA of the CDR3 is TGCAGTGCTAGGTACAGGGTTGGTGGCTACACCTTC.

This CDR3 reads CASGDTGDTEAFF. CDR3 nucleotides: TGTGCTAGTGGTGACACAGGGGACACTGAAGCTTTCTTT. J is TRBJ1-1 and V is TRBV12-5; 7 nucleotides match TRBD1. The CDR3 contains 13 residues. The V and J ends lost 5 bases and 3 bases, in that order; junction bases with no gene match: 3. The germline V gene has CDR1 LGHNT and CDR2 FRNRAP. The variable domain in full, with the rest retrieved from reference TRBV12-5 and TRBJ1-1, is DARVTQTPRHKVTEMGQEVTMRCQPILGHNTVFWYRQTMMQGLELLAYFRNRAPLDDSGMPKDRFSAEMPDATLATLKIQPSEPRDSAVYFCASGDTGDTEAFFGQGTRLTVV.